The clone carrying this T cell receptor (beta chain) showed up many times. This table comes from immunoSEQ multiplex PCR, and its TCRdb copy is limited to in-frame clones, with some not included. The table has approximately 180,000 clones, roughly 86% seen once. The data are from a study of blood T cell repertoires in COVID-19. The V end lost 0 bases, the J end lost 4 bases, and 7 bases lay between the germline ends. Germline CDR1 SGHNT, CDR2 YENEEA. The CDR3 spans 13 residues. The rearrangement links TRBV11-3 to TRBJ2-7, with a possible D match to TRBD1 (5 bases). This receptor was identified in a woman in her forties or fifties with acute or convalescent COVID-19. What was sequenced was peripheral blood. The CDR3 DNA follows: TGTGCCAGCAGCTTAGATCCAGGGTACGAGCAGTACTTC. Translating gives CASSLDPGYEQYF.